This record looks at one TCR beta chain sequence and its context. In the original workflow: How many nucleated cells were present was estimated from reference gene primer amplification. Sequenced by immunoSEQ multiplex PCR; TCRdb stores in-frame clones only, minus some. The DNA gave D and trimming, while V, J and clone size come from that table. The sample yields about 250,000 clones, roughly 85% seen once. V gave up 4 bases and J gave up 0 bases, with 13 bases separating them. Looked up from germline, CDR1 is LGHNA and CDR2 is YSLEER. The CDR3 runs 16 residues. The data belong to a study of blood T cell repertoires in COVID-19. Study summary: The samples span acute and convalescent COVID-19 from the United States, Italy and Spain. Sample material is recorded as cDNA or gDNA derived from T cells, B-cell-depleted T cells, or PBMCs.

The sequence came from a man in his fifties or sixties with active or convalescent COVID-19. The rearrangement uses TRBV4-3 and TRBJ2-1; weak D call: TRBD1 (5 bases). The specimen was peripheral blood. CDR3 sequence reads: CASSPRAQGSYNEQFF. CDR3 nucleotide sequence: TGCGCCAGCAGCCCAAGAGCGCAGGGCTCCTACAATGAGCAGTTCTTC.